These 8 T cell receptor beta chains share one sample of origin, sequenced in a study of blood T cell repertoires in COVID-19. Sequencing was performed with immunoSEQ multiplex PCR; in TCRdb, only in-frame clones are kept and a portion is missing. Among 110,000 to 150,000 clones listed, roughly 80% were seen once. Sequenced material: PBMCs or T cells enriched from blood (not recorded which). The receptors were sampled from a man aged 40-50 years with acute COVID-19.

J is TRBJ1-5 and V is TRBV30; the D is unclear. Trimming took 2 bases from V and 0 from J, leaving 5 bases between them. Germline values: CDR1 GTSNPN, CDR2 SVGIG (reference sequence). The CDR3 has 13 amino acids. The CDR3 region is CAWSPYSNQPQHF. Here the CDR3 DNA reads TGTGCCTGGAGTCCTTATAGCAATCAGCCCCAGCATTTT.

The genes are TRBV11-2 and TRBJ1-1; 9 bases fit TRBD1. The V gene end was trimmed by 4 bases and the J gene end by 3 bases; junction bases not matched to a gene: 3. There are 14 residues in the CDR3. Germline V gives CDR1 SGHAT, CDR2 FQNNGV. CDR3 region: CASSWDRADTEAFF. The CDR3, as DNA: TGTGCCAGCAGCTGGGACAGGGCTGACACTGAAGCTTTCTTT. Full variable domain (rest looked up from reference TRBV11-2 and TRBJ1-1): EAGVAQSPRYKIIEKRQSVAFWCNPISGHATLYWYQQILGQGPKLLIQFQNNGVVDDSQLPKDRFSAERLKGVDSTLKIQPAKLEDSAVYLCASSWDRADTEAFFGQGTRLTVV.

This chain joins TRBV10-2 and TRBJ2-1; no clear D gene. CDR1 is WSHSY, CDR2 SAAADI, per germline. V was shortened by 5 bases and J by 10 bases, with 15 bases between the two germline ends. CDR3 length: 13 amino acids. The CDR3 sequence is CASSRGIDREQFF. CDR3 DNA: TGCGCCAGCAGTCGAGGTATTGATCGGGAGCAGTTCTTC.

The chain combines TRBV15 with TRBJ1-5, with 9 positions matching TRBD1. Trimming removed 3 bases from V and 2 bases from J; junction bases left unmatched: 2. CDR3 length: 15 amino acids. Germline V gene data show CDR1 as LNHNV and CDR2 as YYDKDF (reference sequence). CDR3 region: CATSSRDRGNQPQHF. DNA for the CDR3: TGTGCCACCAGCAGCCGGGACAGGGGCAATCAGCCCCAGCATTTT. Full variable domain (remainder filled in from reference TRBV15 and TRBJ1-5): DAMVIQNPRYQVTQFGKPVTLSCSQTLNHNVMYWYQQKSSQAPKLLFHYYDKDFNNEADTPDNFQSRRPNTSFCFLDIRSPGLGDTAMYLCATSSRDRGNQPQHFGDGTRLSIL.

The chain carries TRBV29-1 and TRBJ2-3; 11 bases agree with TRBD2. V trimming: 8 bases; J trimming: 5 bases; junction bases outside the gene matches: 3. This CDR3 is 12 amino acids long. Germline CDR1 reads SQVTM; CDR2 reads ANQGSEA. The CDR3 DNA reads TGCAGCTCAGGGACTAGCGGAGATACGCAGTATTTT. Translation gives CSSGTSGDTQYF.

This CDR3 reads CSTRGGPNTEAFF. The CDR3 DNA reads as TGCAGTACCCGAGGAGGGCCGAACACTGAAGCTTTCTTT. This chain connects TRBV29-1 to TRBJ1-1; D gene ambiguous. CDR1 SQVTM and CDR2 ANQGSEA come from the germline V gene. CDR3 length equals 13 residues.

V is TRBV6-6 and J is TRBJ1-3; D unclear. CDR3 length equals 12 residues. CDR1 MNHNY and CDR2 SVGAGI come from the germline V gene (reference sequence). V was shortened by 6 bases and J by 3 bases, with 6 bases between the two germline ends. The CDR3 sequence is CASSGNGNTIYF. CDR3 DNA sequence: TGTGCCAGCAGCGGGAATGGAAACACCATATATTTT.

CDR3 coding DNA: TGTGCCAGCACAGGCGGCTACTACAATGAGCAGTTCTTC. Translation: CASTGGYYNEQFF. The rearrangement joins TRBV19 to TRBJ2-1; TRBD1 might be the D (5 bases). V lost 9 bases to trimming and J lost 3 bases, with 12 bases between them. Germline values: CDR1 LNHDA, CDR2 SQIVND (reference sequence). This CDR3 has 13 amino acids.